The 26 T cell receptor beta chains below were found in one sample sequenced in a study of T cell repertoires in cytomegalovirus infection. For these receptors, no antigen is known. TCRdb re-called the reads through MiXCR, storing one row per CDR3 protein. This table has approximately 1,000,000 distinct CDR3 sequences, around 30% appearing once. The starting material was cultured CD8+ T cells from PBMCs, obtained from culture after CMV antigen stimulation. The receptor set was obtained from a human donor in good health (CMV status not recorded). Some clones in this sample may be carry-over from other donors' samples.

Only a few counts were recorded for this clonotype. V usage is TRBV12-3 or TRBV12-4 and J usage is TRBJ2-7; 9 nucleotides match TRBD1. The CDR3 is made up of 15 amino acids. V lost 6 bases, J lost 4 bases, and 10 bases stayed unmatched. CDR3 loop: CASSINRDRAYEQYF. The CDR3 coding sequence is TGTGCCAGCAGCATCAACCGGGACAGGGCTTACGAGCAGTACTTC.

This clonotype was observed a few times. This chain joins TRBV28 and TRBJ2-7; TRBD1 agrees at 8 bases. Germline loops: CDR1 MDHEN, CDR2 SYDVKM. There are 16 residues in the CDR3. The junction had 10 bases not matched to a gene; V was cut back by 5 bases and J by 1 base. The CDR3 sequence is CASSGRTGTGSYEQYV. DNA of the CDR3: TGTGCCAGCAGTGGAAGGACAGGGACGGGGTCCTACGAGCAGTACGTC.

The chain uses TRBV7-2 and TRBJ2-3, with no clear D. The CDR3 spans 15 residues. Germline V gene lookup returns CDR1 SGHTA and CDR2 FQGNSA. V shed 0 bases and J shed 2 bases, with 9 bases lying between them. The CDR3 here is CASSLASSNTDTQYF. The CDR3 nucleotides are TGTGCCAGCAGCTTAGCCAGTAGTAACACAGATACGCAGTATTTT. Together with reference TRBV7-2 and TRBJ2-3, the CDR3 gives the full variable domain: GAGVSQSPSNKVTEKGKDVELRCDPISGHTALYWYRQSLGQGLEFLIYFQGNSAPDKSGLPSDRFSAERTGGSVSTLTIQRTQQEDSAVYLCASSLASSNTDTQYFGPGTRLTVL.

The chain recombines TRBV7-3 with TRBJ2-5; 8 positions agree with TRBD1. This CDR3 is built from 14 residues. The V gene end was trimmed by 4 bases and the J gene end by 5 bases; junction bases not matched to a gene: 6. Germline-derived CDR1 and CDR2 are SGHTA and FQGTGA. CDR3 loop: CASSSTGAGETQYF. The CDR3 DNA reads as TGTGCCAGCAGCTCGACAGGGGCTGGGGAGACCCAGTACTTC.

This clonotype was counted a few times. The rearrangement uses TRBV20-1 and TRBJ1-5; tentative D call: TRBD1 (5 bases). The germline V and J ends were trimmed by 3 bases and 0 bases, with 15 bases remaining between them. The CDR3 length is 16 residues. Germline V gene lookup returns CDR1 DFQATT and CDR2 SNEGSKA (reference sequence). The CDR3 DNA follows: TGCAGTGCTAGTAACAGGCTATCGTATAGCAATCAGCCCCAGCATTTT. Translation: CSASNRLSYSNQPQHF.

In the case of this clonotype: A much bigger clone sits one base away, suggesting this may be a read error. This chain links TRBV6-1 with TRBJ2-7, with D tentatively TRBD1 (6 bases). Germline lookup yields CDR1 MNHNS and CDR2 SASEGT. V shed 7 bases and J shed 5 bases, with 12 bases lying between them. The CDR3 spans 12 residues. The CDR3 nucleotides read TGTGCCAGCAAGTCAGGGGACCACGAGCAGTACGTC. Residues: CASKSGDHEQYV.

This clonotype was picked up a small number of times. A junction end diverges from the germline sequence, so it may reflect a read error. The chain recombines TRBV7-6 with TRBJ2-3, with D hard to call. Germline V lookup: CDR1 SGHVS, CDR2 FNYEAQ. The CDR3 runs 13 residues. The CDR3 bases are TGTGTCAGCAGCTCGTCCACCACAGATACGCAGTATTTT. Residues: CVSSSSTTDTQYF.

This chain connects TRBV27 to TRBJ2-1; 8 bases align to TRBD1. V lost 8 bases and J lost 3; bases outside the gene matches: 6. Per the germline V gene, CDR1 is MNHEY and CDR2 is SMNVEV (reference sequence). The CDR3 has 14 amino acids. The CDR3: CASQAGGHYNEQFF. CDR3 DNA: TGTGCCAGCCAAGCAGGGGGCCACTACAATGAGCAGTTCTTC.

V and J are TRBV19 and TRBJ1-5; D is undetermined. Germline V lookup: CDR1 LNHDA, CDR2 SQIVND (reference sequence). The CDR3 runs to 17 residues. Deletions cut 9 bases from V and 3 bases from J, with 24 bases between. Here the CDR3 reads CASLDHWESSFNQPQHF. The CDR3, as DNA: TGTGCCAGCCTGGACCACTGGGAGAGCTCTTTCAATCAGCCCCAGCATTTT.

The table lists this clonotype with a few counts. The chain uses TRBV12-5 and TRBJ1-1; 10 nucleotides align to TRBD1. CDR3 length equals 17 residues. Germline trimming cut 0 bases from V and 3 bases from J; bases unmatched to any gene: 7. Germline V gene lookup returns CDR1 LGHNT and CDR2 FRNRAP. In nucleotides, the CDR3 is TGTGCTAGTGGTTTGGTCGCAGTAGGGACAGGGGACACTGAAGCTTTCTTT. Encoded protein: CASGLVAVGTGDTEAFF.

J is TRBJ2-3 and V is TRBV27; 7 positions agree with TRBD2. The CDR3 contains 15 residues. Germline V lookup: CDR1 MNHEY, CDR2 SMNVEV (reference sequence). J gave up 5 bases and V 4 bases, and 9 bases lay outside the gene matches. The CDR3 sequence: CASSSGTIRGDTQYF. CDR3 bases: TGTGCCAGCAGTTCAGGGACTATTCGGGGAGATACGCAGTATTTT.

In its sample, this clonotype was seen a few times. Here the CDR3 reads CASSLGQSGGEAFF. The CDR3 nucleotides are TGTGCCAGCAGTTTGGGACAGTCAGGGGGTGAAGCTTTCTTT. The J gene is TRBJ1-1, the V gene TRBV27; TRBD1 matches 7 bases. J was trimmed by 7 bases and V by 3 bases; bases with no gene match: 8. In germline, CDR1 is MNHEY, CDR2 SMNVEV (reference sequence). The CDR3 contains 14 residues.

The chain recombines TRBV6-2 or TRBV6-3 with TRBJ1-1; unclear D gene. The CDR3 has 16 amino acids. Germline CDR1 is MNHEY and CDR2 is SVGEGT. Trimming left V 4 bases short and J 4 bases short, with 19 bases between. The CDR3 sequence: CASSSSDSLEVTEAFF. The DNA of the CDR3 is TGTGCCAGCAGTTCCTCAGATTCCCTCGAGGTCACTGAAGCTTTCTTT.

The chain recombines TRBV5-3 with TRBJ1-2; perhaps TRBD1 as D (6 bases). TRBV5-3 carries the ORF label, with uncertain function. V was trimmed by 8 bases and J by 1 base, leaving 18 bases between them. This CDR3 is 15 amino acids long. Here the CDR3 DNA reads TGTGCCAGCGGCGCAATACAGGGTTTTAACTATGGCTACACCTTC. Translating it yields CASGAIQGFNYGYTF.

Ten or more counts support this clonotype. The rearrangement joins TRBV7-2 to TRBJ1-2; D may be TRBD1 (6 bases). Trimming pared 7 bases from V and 4 bases from J, leaving 25 bases between. The CDR3 contains 17 residues. CDR1 is SGHTA and CDR2 is FQGNSA in the germline V gene. Here the CDR3 reads CASKYLGGAPGIYGYTF. The CDR3, as DNA: TGTGCCAGCAAATATCTAGGGGGGGCACCCGGCATCTATGGCTACACCTTC.

This clonotype was counted a few times. The chain combines TRBV6-5 with TRBJ2-7, with TRBD1 as a possible D gene (6 bases). Germline-derived CDR1 and CDR2 are MNHEY and SVGAGI. V was clipped by 5 bases and J by 2 bases, with 16 bases between them. This CDR3 contains 15 residues. CDR3 in amino acids: CASSTDRQAPYEQYV. The CDR3 nucleotides are TGTGCCAGCAGTACCGATAGACAGGCTCCCTACGAGCAGTACGTC.

For this clonotype: A much larger clone is a single base away; this may be a read error. The chain couples TRBV7-9 to TRBJ1-2, with D perhaps matching TRBD1 (5 bases). The CDR3 runs to 13 residues. CDR1 is SEHNR, CDR2 FQNEAQ, per germline (reference sequence). CDR3: CANSTDSLYGYTF. The CDR3 DNA is TGTGCCAACAGCACCGACAGCCTCTATGGCTACACCTTC.

This clonotype has just a few counts. The J gene is TRBJ2-2, the V gene TRBV5-4; D unresolved. CDR1 is SGHNT and CDR2 is YYREEE in the germline V gene (reference sequence). The CDR3 spans 12 residues. V gave up 10 bases and J gave up 2 bases, with 9 bases separating them. The CDR3 DNA is TGTGCCTTACGACTCAACACCGGGGAGCTGTTTTTT. Its protein is CALRLNTGELFF.

This clonotype was seen a few times. J is TRBJ2-7 and V is TRBV7-9, with 8 nucleotides matching TRBD2. From germline, CDR1 is SEHNR and CDR2 FQNEAQ (reference sequence). J was trimmed by 2 bases and V by 5 bases; bases with no gene match: 5. This CDR3 has 14 amino acids. The CDR3, as DNA: TGTGCCAGCAGCCGCGGGGGGCCGACCTACGAGCAGTACGTC. It yields the protein CASSRGGPTYEQYV.

To note about this clonotype: A much larger clone differs by one base, so this may be a read error. J is TRBJ1-1 and V is TRBV7-4; D possibly corresponds to TRBD1 (6 bases). Trimming took off 1 base at V and 7 bases at J, with 10 bases between the two ends. The CDR3 covers 13 residues. Per germline, CDR1 SGHVT and CDR2 SQSDAQ. CDR3 amino acids: CASSLVGDIEAFF. The CDR3 coding sequence is TGTGCCAGCAGCTTAGTGGGGGACATTGAAGCTTTCTTT.

This clonotype was detected a few times. This chain connects TRBV7-2 to TRBJ1-2, with a possible D match to TRBD1 (6 bases). CDR3 length equals 15 residues. The ends were cut back, 5 bases at V and 1 base at J, with 14 bases in the middle. In germline, CDR1 is SGHTA, CDR2 FQGNSA. The CDR3 region is CASSPRGGYNYGYTF. The CDR3 coding sequence is TGTGCCAGCAGCCCAAGAGGGGGTTATAACTATGGCTACACCTTC.

This clonotype has at least ten counts. The chain recombines TRBV7-6 with TRBJ2-1; tentative D call: TRBD2 (7 bases). The germline V gene encodes CDR1 SGHVS and CDR2 FNYEAQ. V lost 5 bases, J lost 5 bases, and 10 bases lay in between. This CDR3 has 13 amino acids. CDR3 amino acids: CASSPGGHNEQFF. As DNA, the CDR3 is TGTGCCAGCAGCCCGGGGGGCCACAATGAGCAGTTCTTC. The full variable domain, in which reference TRBV7-6 and TRBJ2-1 provide the parts outside the CDR3, is GAGVSQSPRYKVTKRGQDVALRCDPISGHVSLYWYRQALGQGPEFLTYFNYEAQQDKSGLPNDRFSAERPEGSISTLTIQRTEQRDSAMYRCASSPGGHNEQFFGPGTRLTVL.

This clonotype was seen a few times. The J gene is TRBJ2-2, the V gene TRBV5-4; tentative D call: TRBD2 (5 bases). V was shortened by 3 bases and J by 4 bases, with 13 bases between the two germline ends. The V gene's germline CDR1 is SGHNT and CDR2 YYREEE (reference sequence). This CDR3 spans 15 amino acids. CDR3 region: CASSYGSAGTGELFF. DNA for the CDR3: TGTGCCAGCAGCTATGGTTCCGCGGGCACCGGGGAGCTGTTTTTT.

There are a few counts of this clonotype. V gene TRBV7-6 combines with J gene TRBJ1-5; possibly TRBD1 for D (5 bases). The V gene lost 1 base and the J gene lost 3 bases, with 16 bases spanning the gap. Germline V CDR1 and CDR2: SGHVS, FNYEAQ. This CDR3 contains 17 residues. The chain's CDR3 is CASSLEPGEGANQPQHF. DNA of the CDR3: TGTGCCAGCAGCTTAGAGCCGGGGGAAGGCGCCAATCAGCCCCAGCATTTT.

This clonotype was observed at least ten times. The chain links TRBV12-3 or TRBV12-4 to TRBJ2-7, with D maybe TRBD2 (6 bases). Trimming removed 6 bases from V and 5 bases from J, with 17 bases in between. The CDR3 is made up of 14 amino acids. CDR3 sequence: CASRAGGLGDEQYF. In nucleotides, the CDR3 is TGTGCCAGCAGGGCCGGAGGGCTCGGGGACGAGCAGTACTTC.

The chain is built from TRBV24-1 and TRBJ2-3, with a weak D call TRBD1 (5 bases). Germline V gives CDR1 KGHDR, CDR2 SFDVKD. Trimming took 8 bases from V and 2 from J, leaving 13 bases between them. This CDR3 region has 14 residues. Written as DNA, the CDR3 is TGTGCCACCATCTCGGACATTTCCACAGATACGCAGTATTTT. Translating gives CATISDISTDTQYF.